The 28 T cell receptor beta chains given below trace back to one sample, sequenced in a study of blood T cells in healthy people across ages. It was with a sample-barcoded 5' primer and a J-beta primer mix that a second PCR of about 6 to 12 cycles was run. TCRdb reprocessed the 5' RACE reads with MiXCR, giving one entry per CDR3 protein. Of around 870,000 distinct CDR3 sequences in the sample, under 30% were seen once. Sequenced material: blood. These receptors were taken from a woman of 80 years or more in good health.

This clonotype has more than one count but fewer than ten. The rearrangement joins TRBV30 to TRBJ2-7; D not certain. The CDR3 spans 14 residues. From germline, CDR1 is GTSNPN and CDR2 SVGIG (reference sequence). Between the trimmed V and J ends, which lost 0 bases and 0 bases, there was a span of 9 bases. This CDR3 reads CAWSVRRFSYEQYF. CDR3 nucleotides: TGTGCCTGGAGTGTTCGGAGATTCTCCTACGAGCAGTACTTC.

This clonotype was found a few times. This chain uses TRBV6-2 or TRBV6-3 with TRBJ1-5; D not certain. Germline assignment: CDR1 MNHEY and CDR2 SVGEGT. The CDR3 consists of 16 residues. V was clipped by 2 bases and J by 3 bases, with 14 bases between them. The chain's CDR3 is CASSYGLIQINQPQHF. Here the CDR3 DNA reads TGTGCCAGCAGTTACGGTCTCATACAGATCAATCAGCCCCAGCATTTT.

A few counts support this clonotype. This chain uses TRBV7-2 with TRBJ2-1; 11 nucleotides agree with TRBD2. The CDR3 runs to 17 residues. The junction had 14 bases not matched to a gene; V was cut back by 6 bases and J by 7 bases. Germline V gene lookup returns CDR1 SGHTA and CDR2 FQGNSA. The CDR3 loop reads CASSTGLAETLGNEQFF. In DNA form, the CDR3 reads TGTGCCAGCAGTACGGGACTAGCGGAGACGCTGGGGAATGAGCAGTTCTTC.

As to this clonotype: Being one base from a much bigger clone, this may be a read error. CDR3 coding DNA: TGTGCCAGCAGGTTATTCTACGAGCAGTTCTTC. It specifies CASRLFYEQFF. This chain connects TRBV6-4 to TRBJ2-1, with no clear D. Germline V gene lookup returns CDR1 MRHNA and CDR2 SNTAGT. The CDR3 has 11 amino acids. Trimming shortened V by 6 bases and J by 10 bases, and 10 bases separated the two germline ends.

This clonotype showed up just a few times. A much larger clone lies one base from this, so it may be a read error. The chain recombines TRBV7-2 with TRBJ2-1; 7 bases match TRBD2. The CDR3 is 12 residues long. Germline V gene sequence: CDR1 SGHTA, CDR2 FQGNSA. Here the CDR3 reads CATGTNRNEQVF. DNA of the CDR3: TGTGCCACAGGGACTAACCGCAATGAGCAGGTCTTC.

This clonotype was picked up many times. V gene TRBV4-3 combines with J gene TRBJ2-2, with 7 bases lining up with TRBD2. V was pared by 0 bases and J by 4 bases, with 5 bases of the junction left unmatched. There are 16 residues in the CDR3. Looked up from germline, CDR1 is LGHNA and CDR2 is YSLEER. CDR3 bases: TGCGCCAGCAGCCAAGAGAGGACTAGAATCACCGGGGAGCTGTTTTTT. Protein product: CASSQERTRITGELFF.

This clonotype appeared many times. V usage is TRBV11-2 and J usage is TRBJ2-7, with 9 bases lining up with TRBD2. The germline V gene encodes CDR1 SGHAT and CDR2 FQNNGV. The V gene end was trimmed by 1 base and the J gene end by 4 bases; junction bases not matched to a gene: 8. The CDR3 is made up of 16 amino acids. In nucleotides, the CDR3 is TGTGCCAGCAGCTTAGGAGGCGGGGGGGGCTTTTACGAGCAGTACTTC. It yields the protein CASSLGGGGGFYEQYF.

There are many counts of this clonotype. This chain uses TRBV20-1 with TRBJ2-1; the D gene is possibly TRBD1 (6 bases). Germline CDR1 DFQATT, CDR2 SNEGSKA (reference sequence). CDR3 length: 14 residues. With 5 bases removed from V and 3 bases from J, the gap between germline ends came to 14 bases. Here the CDR3 reads CSAHPGTLYNEQFF. DNA of the CDR3: TGCAGTGCTCACCCCGGGACACTCTACAATGAGCAGTTCTTC.

This clonotype occurred once. The V and J genes are TRBV7-3 and TRBJ2-1; 7 positions agree with TRBD1. Germline CDR1 reads SGHTA; CDR2 reads FQGTGA. The length of the CDR3 is 15 residues. The V gene end was trimmed by 5 bases and the J gene end by 3 bases; junction bases not matched to a gene: 7. CDR3 protein: CASSNQGQIYNEQFF. For the CDR3, the DNA is TGTGCCAGCAGCAATCAGGGACAGATCTACAATGAGCAGTTCTTC.

This clonotype was picked up many times. This sequence joins TRBV9 and TRBJ2-5; D is possibly TRBD2 (5 bases). The germline CDR1 and CDR2 sequences are SGDLS and YYNGEE. The CDR3 has 15 amino acids. The ends were cut back, 0 bases at V and 3 bases at J, with 12 bases in the middle. CDR3 sequence reads: CASSVGGIEKETQYF. The CDR3, as DNA: TGTGCCAGCAGCGTAGGAGGGATTGAGAAAGAGACCCAGTACTTC.

In its sample, this clonotype was seen a few times. Given a much more abundant clone one base away, this may be a read error. The chain combines TRBV12-3 or TRBV12-4 with TRBJ2-3; maybe TRBD2 (7 bases). The CDR3 sequence is 15 residues long. V shed 7 bases and J shed 4 bases, with 18 bases lying between them. For the CDR3, the DNA is TGTGCCAGCACCAAGGGGGGGCAGTTCGCAGATACGCAGTATTTT. It specifies CASTKGGQFADTQYF.

This clonotype was observed at least ten times. CDR3 sequence: CASSPPESAGGNEQFF. The CDR3 bases are TGTGCCAGCAGCCCCCCGGAAAGCGCGGGAGGTAATGAGCAGTTCTTC. The rearrangement links TRBV5-4 to TRBJ2-1, with TRBD2 matching 8 bases. Germline CDR1 SGHNT, CDR2 YYREEE (reference sequence). V shed 4 bases, J shed 7 bases, and the junction held 13 bases outside the gene matches. This CDR3 is 16 amino acids long.

V usage is TRBV12-3 or TRBV12-4 and J usage is TRBJ2-3; D unresolved. The CDR3 is 12 residues long. The V end was cut by 6 bases, the J end by 13 bases, with 17 bases between. The CDR3 nucleotides are TGTGCCAGCAGACCGAAAGCAGATATGGAGTATTTT. Translated: CASRPKADMEYF.

This clonotype was detected many times. This chain connects TRBV29-1 to TRBJ1-2, with D uncertain. The CDR3 has 14 residues. The V gene lost 5 bases and the J gene lost 0 bases, with 13 bases spanning the gap. Germline loops: CDR1 SQVTM, CDR2 ANQGSEA. The CDR3 sequence is CSVTSPESNYGYTF. DNA for the CDR3: TGCAGCGTTACGTCTCCCGAATCTAACTATGGCTACACCTTC.

The V gene is TRBV5-1, the J gene TRBJ1-1; maybe TRBD1 (6 bases). Per the germline V gene, CDR1 is SGHRS and CDR2 is YFSETQ. V gave up 4 bases and J gave up 3 bases, with 16 bases separating them. The CDR3 consists of 15 residues. This chain's CDR3 is CASSPMGGGDTEAFF. CDR3 in DNA: TGCGCCAGCAGCCCGATGGGGGGCGGCGACACTGAAGCTTTCTTT.

This clonotype has only a few counts. J is TRBJ2-2 and V is TRBV7-2; 12 positions match TRBD2. The germline V gene has CDR1 SGHTA and CDR2 FQGNSA. Trimming removed 5 bases from V and 5 bases from J; junction bases left unmatched: 6. The CDR3 sequence is 16 residues long. The CDR3 sequence is CASSGSLAGGTGELFF. For the CDR3, the DNA is TGTGCCAGCAGCGGTTCCCTAGCGGGGGGGACCGGGGAGCTGTTTTTT.

A word on this clonotype: A much larger clone is a single base away; this may be a read error. The chain couples TRBV21-1 to TRBJ2-7; the table gives TRBD1 as D, unverified against the DNA. TRBV21-1 counts as a pseudogene. The CDR3 length is 14 residues. CDR3 sequence: CASSNLTGEKAQYF. As DNA, the CDR3 is TGTGCCAGCAGCAATCTAACAGGGGAAAAGGCGCAGTACTTC.

The chain recombines TRBV20-1 with TRBJ1-2, with 9 bases aligning to TRBD1. This CDR3 has 15 amino acids. The germline V gene encodes CDR1 DFQATT and CDR2 SNEGSKA (reference sequence). The junction had 9 bases not matched to a gene; V was cut back by 0 bases and J by 7 bases. The CDR3 is CSAREGGTGMSGYTF. The DNA for the CDR3 is TGCAGTGCTAGAGAAGGCGGGACAGGGATGAGTGGCTACACCTTC.

This clonotype came up a few times. V and J are TRBV29-1 and TRBJ2-1; perhaps TRBD2 as D (6 bases). Trimming removed 6 bases from V and 6 bases from J, with 18 bases in between. The CDR3 has 14 residues. Per the germline V gene, CDR1 is SQVTM and CDR2 is ANQGSEA. CDR3 DNA sequence: TGCAGCGTGGACTCTTCGGAGGGTTGCAATGAGCAGTTCTTC. This codes for CSVDSSEGCNEQFF.

This clonotype was counted between two and nine times. The V gene is TRBV18, the J gene TRBJ2-7; 11 bases are shared with TRBD1. V trimming: 8 bases; J trimming: 4 bases; junction bases outside the gene matches: 7. Germline loops: CDR1 KGHSH, CDR2 LQKENI. CDR3 length equals 14 residues. DNA for the CDR3: TGTGCCAGCACAGCCGGGACAGGGGGTTACGAGCAGTACTTC. It encodes CASTAGTGGYEQYF.

This clonotype was recorded many times. CDR3 coding DNA: TGCAGCGTTGAGAGGGATGGCAAAAACATTCAGTACTTC. Amino acids: CSVERDGKNIQYF. The chain employs TRBV29-1 and TRBJ2-4, with TRBD2 as a possible D gene (5 bases). CDR3 size: 13 residues. The V and J ends lost 3 bases and 3 bases respectively, with 9 bases between them. Germline assignment: CDR1 SQVTM and CDR2 ANQGSEA.

For this clonotype: A much larger clone lies a single base off, so this may be a read error. This chain joins TRBV28 and TRBJ2-7, with D perhaps given as TRBD1 or TRBD2 (5 bases each). This CDR3 is built from 14 residues. The germline gives CDR1 MDHEN, CDR2 SYDVKM. Between the trimmed V and J ends, which lost 6 bases and 2 bases, there was a span of 14 bases. The CDR3 coding sequence is TGTGCCAGCAGGCCCTCGGGGCGGACCTACGAGCAGTACTTC. Translation: CASRPSGRTYEQYF.

In its sample, this clonotype was seen a few times. The chain couples TRBV7-6 to TRBJ2-2; 8 nucleotides align to TRBD1. The germline V gene has CDR1 SGHVS and CDR2 FNYEAQ. This CDR3 region has 15 residues. J lost 5 bases, V lost 6 bases, and 8 bases had no gene match. The CDR3 region has the DNA TGTGCCAGCAGGGAACGACAGGGGATAACCGGGGAGCTGTTTTTT. Translating it yields CASRERQGITGELFF.

In its sample, this clonotype was seen a few times. The junction and the germline gene differ at one end; a read error may be behind it. The chain uses TRBV7-2 and TRBJ2-5; the D gene is possibly TRBD1 (6 bases). The CDR3 is 16 residues long. Germline assignment: CDR1 SGHTA and CDR2 FQGNSA. In nucleotides, the CDR3 is TGTGCCGGCAGCGCACGGGCGACCCCAGGGGTTGAGACCCAGTACTTC. Amino acids: CAGSARATPGVETQYF.

The V call is TRBV12-3 or TRBV12-4, the J call TRBJ2-7; D may be TRBD2 (6 bases). Trimming removed 10 bases from V and 8 bases from J, with 18 bases in between. The CDR3 length is 12 residues. This CDR3 is CATGEGGKQQYF. For the CDR3, the DNA is TGTGCCACCGGGGAAGGAGGGAAGCAGCAGTACTTC.

This clonotype was recorded at least ten times. The J gene is TRBJ2-5, the V gene TRBV5-1; D is possibly TRBD1 or TRBD2 (5 bases each). Germline V CDR1 and CDR2: SGHRS, YFSETQ. The CDR3 covers 13 residues. V lost 4 bases and J 5 bases, leaving 12 bases between the germline ends. This chain's CDR3 is CASSVEGRETQYF. CDR3 DNA sequence: TGCGCCAGCAGCGTCGAGGGGCGGGAGACCCAGTACTTC.

This clonotype has at least ten counts. V is TRBV4-3 and J is TRBJ1-4; no definite D call. This CDR3 region has 14 residues. V dropped 5 bases and J dropped 4 bases, with 11 bases sitting between them. In germline, CDR1 is LGHNA, CDR2 YSLEER. The CDR3 spells CASSGAWGNEKLFF. DNA for the CDR3: TGCGCCAGCAGCGGCGCGTGGGGTAATGAAAAACTGTTTTTT.

With regard to this clonotype: This could be a read error, since a much larger clone is one nucleotide away. The CDR3 loop is CASRGGVRGYNEQYF. The CDR3, as DNA: TGTGCCAGCAGGGGTGGGGTCCGAGGGTACAATGAGCAGTACTTC. J is TRBJ2-1 and V is TRBV7-2, with D maybe TRBD2 (5 bases). The assigned J gene may be wrong: the sequence end matches TRBJ2-7 better. The germline gives CDR1 SGHTA, CDR2 FQGNSA. The CDR3 consists of 15 residues.